This T cell receptor (beta chain) was captured in a study of human T cells and chemical hapten exposure. Researchers extracted total RNA from unfractionated whole blood. The library gave individual cDNA molecules unique molecular identifiers. In the authors' methods: Sample-level TCR yields exhibited a median of approximately 96,000, with a range of roughly 20,000 to 750,000. TCRdb re-called the reads with MiXCR, one entry per CDR3 protein. The V and J calls follow TCRdb's processing rather than the paper's. The data show about 120,000 distinct CDR3 sequences, with 8% to 9.5% seen just once and 1.1% to 1.5% held by the top ten. Findings and caveats of the study: Those TCRs sitting above 1 in 1000 frequency stayed the same with DPC sensitization.

This clonotype was seen more than once but under ten times. Its antigen is unknown. The specimen was whole blood. The source is a human donor in good health. Some clones in this sample may be carry-over from other donors' samples.

The CDR3 DNA is TGCAGTGCTAGAGATCCGCTAGCGGGAGCATTAGGCACAGATACGCAGTATTTT. This sequence encodes CSARDPLAGALGTDTQYF. This chain connects TRBV20-1 to TRBJ2-3; 10 nucleotides match TRBD2. The CDR3 runs to 18 residues. The trim removed 0 bases at V and 1 base at J, leaving 10 bases unmatched. CDR1 and CDR2 (germline): DFQATT, SNEGSKA (reference sequence).